This T cell receptor (beta chain) is from a study of T cell clones after liver transplantation. V lost 5 bases, J lost 3 bases, and 13 bases lay in between. In germline, CDR1 is MNHEY, CDR2 SMNVEV (reference sequence). The CDR3 loop spans 14 amino acids. TCRdb's table, derived via immunoSEQ multiplex PCR, lists solely in-frame clones and lacks some. This sample has roughly 100,000 clones, with 82% found just once. The chain joins TRBV27 to TRBJ2-5; either TRBD1 or TRBD2 may fit D (5 bases each). Material: CD4+ T cells from blood, obtained before liver transplant. The TCR sequence derives from a human donor who received a liver transplant. The CDR3 nucleotides are TGTGCCAGCAGTCTACTAGGACAAGAAGAGACCCAGTACTTC. It specifies CASSLLGQEETQYF.